This T cell receptor (beta chain) was sequenced for a study of human T cells and chemical hapten exposure. Study summary: Skin on the upper inner arm, about 2 cm by about 2 cm in size, was sensitized with 2% DPC.

TCRdb independently ran MiXCR on the RACE reads; one entry per CDR3 protein. The profile shows about 14,000 distinct CDR3 sequences, roughly 15% of them singletons. Documented time point: patch test 1, 2 weeks after DPC sensitization. The treatment is: therapeutic diphenylcyclopropenone sensitization with weekly scalp DPC. This clonotype turned up a few times. The length of the CDR3 is 14 residues. Looked up from germline, CDR1 is MDHEN and CDR2 is SYDVKM. Trimming removed 6 bases from V and 4 bases from J, with 16 bases in between. The sample in question was whole blood, obtained in connection with sensitization to the hapten diphenylcyclopropenone (DPC). This sequence was found in a woman aged 25 to 39 with alopecia areata. Some clones in this sample may be carry-over from other donors' samples. The rearrangement joins TRBV28 to TRBJ2-7; D possibly corresponds to TRBD2 (6 bases). The CDR3 protein is CASSPRGGMYEQYV. CDR3 sequence (DNA): TGTGCCAGCAGCCCCCGAGGAGGGATGTACGAGCAGTACGTC.